The clone carrying this TCR beta chain was recorded many times. Its specificity is unknown. Unique molecular identifiers were incorporated when the TCRbeta library was constructed. TCRdb analysed the PCR reads with MiXCR anew, one entry per CDR3 protein. The sample contains 550,000 to 600,000 distinct CDR3 sequences, roughly 23% of which appear only once. J was trimmed by 3 bases and V by 3 bases; bases with no gene match: 7. This CDR3 has 16 residues. The sample originates from a study of T-cell reconstitution after alpha-beta-depleted transplantation in children. Study-level points and caveats: Certain patients had high TCRbeta diversity at day 60, and it came from recipient T cells and thymic progenitors that survived. Among T cells one year after transplant, newly produced cells accounted for most counts and diversity. At around two months after transplant, the alpha-beta T cells were reportedly derived from several hundred expanded clones that came from non-depleted graft cells.

The chain links TRBV12-3 or TRBV12-4 to TRBJ1-4; 7 bases align to TRBD1. Sample: PBMCs, mostly from graft donor cells, taken 360 days after TCRalphabeta/CD19-depleted stem cell transplant. The clonotype was recovered from a boy under two years old who had a stem cell transplant for acute myeloid leukemia, so the T cells may come from the graft donor. The CDR3 coding sequence is TGTGCCAGCAGTTTTGGAGGGGGCACTGCTAATGAAAAACTGTTTTTT. Its protein product is CASSFGGGTANEKLFF.